One T cell receptor beta chain is described in this entry. This sample is drawn from a study of cytomegalovirus exposure and HLA in healthy donors. Study context: The roughly 100 million unique TCR beta sequences, from about 190 million T cells, were found by an earlier analysis. Assignment to the Caucasian-associated ancestry cluster applied to approximately 79% of the approximately 400 genotyped donors.

Germline-derived CDR1 and CDR2 are MNHNY and SVGAGI (reference sequence). V was clipped by 5 bases and J by 5 bases, with 12 bases between them. The CDR3 extends over 13 amino acids. The PCR employed 60 Vbeta primers together with 13 Jbeta primers. The assay was immunoSEQ multiplex PCR, and TCRdb's table has in-frame clones only and misses some. The data hold approximately 85,000 clones, with about four fifths observed a single time. The sequenced sample consisted of PBMCs. The TCR comes from a man younger than 40 in good health and CMV-seronegative. This rearrangement joins TRBV6-6 to TRBJ2-5, with D perhaps TRBD1 (6 bases). For the CDR3, the DNA is TGTGCCAGCAGTGTCCGGGACACGGAGACCCAGTACTTC. It specifies CASSVRDTETQYF.